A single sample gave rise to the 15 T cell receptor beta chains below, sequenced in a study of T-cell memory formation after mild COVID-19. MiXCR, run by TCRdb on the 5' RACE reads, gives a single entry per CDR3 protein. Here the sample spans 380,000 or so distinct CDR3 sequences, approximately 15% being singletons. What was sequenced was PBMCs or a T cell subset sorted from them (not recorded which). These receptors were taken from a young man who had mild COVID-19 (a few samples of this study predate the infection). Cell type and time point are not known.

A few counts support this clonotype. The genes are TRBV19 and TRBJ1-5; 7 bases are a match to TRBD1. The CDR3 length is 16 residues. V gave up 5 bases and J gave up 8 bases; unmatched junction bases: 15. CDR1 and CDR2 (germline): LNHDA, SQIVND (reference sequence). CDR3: CASSPSEVTGREPQHF. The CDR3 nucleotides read TGTGCCAGTAGTCCAAGTGAAGTGACAGGGCGGGAGCCCCAGCATTTT.

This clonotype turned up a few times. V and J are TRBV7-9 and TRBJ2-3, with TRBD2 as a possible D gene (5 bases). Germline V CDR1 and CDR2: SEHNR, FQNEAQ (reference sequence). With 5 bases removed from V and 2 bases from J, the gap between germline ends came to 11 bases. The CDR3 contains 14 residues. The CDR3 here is CASSRFDYTDTQYF. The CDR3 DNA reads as TGTGCCAGCAGCCGATTTGACTACACAGATACGCAGTATTTT.

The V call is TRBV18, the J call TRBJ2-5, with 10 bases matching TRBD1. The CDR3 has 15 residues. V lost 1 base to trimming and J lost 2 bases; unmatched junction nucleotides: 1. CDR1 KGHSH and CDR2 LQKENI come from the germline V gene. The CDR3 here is CASSPRTGGQETQYF. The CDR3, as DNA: TGTGCCAGCTCACCACGGACAGGGGGGCAAGAGACCCAGTACTTC. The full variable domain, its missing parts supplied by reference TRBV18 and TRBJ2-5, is NAGVMQNPRHLVRRRGQEARLRCSPMKGHSHVYWYRQLPEEGLKFMVYLQKENIIDESGMPKERFSAEFPKEGPSILRIQQVVRGDSAAYFCASSPRTGGQETQYFGPGTRLLVL.

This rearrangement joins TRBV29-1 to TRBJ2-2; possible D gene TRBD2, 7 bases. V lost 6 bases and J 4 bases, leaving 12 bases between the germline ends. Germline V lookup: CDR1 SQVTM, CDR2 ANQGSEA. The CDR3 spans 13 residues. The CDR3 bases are TGCAGCGTCCGGGGGGCGGGCACCGGGGAGCTGTTTTTT. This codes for CSVRGAGTGELFF.

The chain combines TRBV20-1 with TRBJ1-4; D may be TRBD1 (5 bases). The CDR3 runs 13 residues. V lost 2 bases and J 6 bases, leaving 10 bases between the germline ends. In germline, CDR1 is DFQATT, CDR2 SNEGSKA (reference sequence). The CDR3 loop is CSARPGVDEKLFF. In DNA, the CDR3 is TGCAGTGCTAGACCGGGGGTGGATGAAAAACTGTTTTTT.

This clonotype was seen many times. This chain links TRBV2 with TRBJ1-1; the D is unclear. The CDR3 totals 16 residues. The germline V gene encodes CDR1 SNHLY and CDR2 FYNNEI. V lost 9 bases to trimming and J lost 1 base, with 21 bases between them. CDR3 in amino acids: CARTSTLRATNTEAFF. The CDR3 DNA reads TGTGCCAGAACTTCTACCCTCCGGGCCACGAACACTGAAGCTTTCTTT.

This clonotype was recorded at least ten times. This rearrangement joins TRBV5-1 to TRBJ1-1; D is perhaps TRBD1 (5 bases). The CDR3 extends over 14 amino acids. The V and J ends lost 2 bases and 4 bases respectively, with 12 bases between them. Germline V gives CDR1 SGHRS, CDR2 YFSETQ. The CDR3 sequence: CASSLNQGGTEAFF. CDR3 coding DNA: TGCGCCAGCAGCTTAAATCAGGGAGGCACTGAAGCTTTCTTT.

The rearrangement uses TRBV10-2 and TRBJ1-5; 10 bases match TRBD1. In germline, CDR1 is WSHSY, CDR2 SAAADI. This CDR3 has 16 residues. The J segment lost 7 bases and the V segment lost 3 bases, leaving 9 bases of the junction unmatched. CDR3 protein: CASSDFPGQGQQPQHF. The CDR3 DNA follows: TGCGCCAGCAGTGACTTTCCGGGACAGGGGCAACAGCCCCAGCATTTT.

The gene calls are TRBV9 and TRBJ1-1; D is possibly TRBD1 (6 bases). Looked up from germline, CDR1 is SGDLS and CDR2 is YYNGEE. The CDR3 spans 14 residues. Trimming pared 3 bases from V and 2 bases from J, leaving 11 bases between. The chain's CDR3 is CASSAAGHNTEAFF. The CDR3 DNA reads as TGTGCCAGCAGCGCTGCGGGACACAACACTGAAGCTTTCTTT.

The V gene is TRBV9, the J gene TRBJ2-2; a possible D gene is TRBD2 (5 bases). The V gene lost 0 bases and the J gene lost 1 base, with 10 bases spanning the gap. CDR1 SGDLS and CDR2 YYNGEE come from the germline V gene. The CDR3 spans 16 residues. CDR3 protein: CASSVATRGNTGELFF. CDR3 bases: TGTGCCAGCAGCGTAGCTACACGGGGGAACACCGGGGAGCTGTTTTTT.

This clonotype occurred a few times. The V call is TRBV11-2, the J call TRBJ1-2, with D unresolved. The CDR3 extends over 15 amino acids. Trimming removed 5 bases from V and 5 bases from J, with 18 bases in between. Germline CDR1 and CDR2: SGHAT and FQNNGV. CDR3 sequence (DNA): TGTGCCAGCAGCGCTGCGGAACAAACCGTTTATGGCTACACCTTC. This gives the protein CASSAAEQTVYGYTF. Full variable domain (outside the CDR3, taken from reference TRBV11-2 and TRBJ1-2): EAGVAQSPRYKIIEKRQSVAFWCNPISGHATLYWYQQILGQGPKLLIQFQNNGVVDDSQLPKDRFSAERLKGVDSTLKIQPAKLEDSAVYLCASSAAEQTVYGYTFGSGTRLTVV.

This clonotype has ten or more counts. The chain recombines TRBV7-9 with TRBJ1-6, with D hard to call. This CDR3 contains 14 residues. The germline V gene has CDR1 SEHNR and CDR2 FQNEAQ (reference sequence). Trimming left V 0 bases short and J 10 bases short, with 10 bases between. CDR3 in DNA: TGTGCCAGCAGCTTAGCGGACCGACGATCACCCCTCCACTTT. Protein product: CASSLADRRSPLHF.

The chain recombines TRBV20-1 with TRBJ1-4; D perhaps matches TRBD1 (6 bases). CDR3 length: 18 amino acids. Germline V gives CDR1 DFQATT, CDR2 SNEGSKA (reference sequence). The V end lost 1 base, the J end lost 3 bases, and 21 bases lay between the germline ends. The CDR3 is CSARGGGPPRRANEKLFF. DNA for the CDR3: TGCAGTGCTAGAGGTGGGGGCCCCCCCCGTCGGGCTAATGAAAAACTGTTTTTT.

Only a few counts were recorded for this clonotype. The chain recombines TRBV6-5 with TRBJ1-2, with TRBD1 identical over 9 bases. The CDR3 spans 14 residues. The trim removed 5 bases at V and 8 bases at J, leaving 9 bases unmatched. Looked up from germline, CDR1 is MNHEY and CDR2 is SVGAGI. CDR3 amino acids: CASSLQGALSGYTF. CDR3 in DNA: TGTGCCAGCAGTCTACAGGGGGCGTTAAGCGGCTACACCTTC.

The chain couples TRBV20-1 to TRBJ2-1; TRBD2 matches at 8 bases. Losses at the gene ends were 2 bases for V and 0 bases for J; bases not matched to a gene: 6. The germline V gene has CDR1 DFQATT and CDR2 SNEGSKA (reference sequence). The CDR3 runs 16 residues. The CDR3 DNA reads TGCAGTGCTAGATCGGTAGCGGGGACCTCCTACAATGAGCAGTTCTTC. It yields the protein CSARSVAGTSYNEQFF.